What follows are 30 T cell receptor beta chains derived from one specimen sequenced in a study of CD8 T cells in ankylosing spondylitis. Study findings and constraints: A TCR beta motif of fewer than ten highly homologous variants seemed to mark ankylosing spondylitis blood.

TCRdb used MiXCR to reprocess the 5' RACE reads, holding one entry per CDR3 protein. The repertoire includes hundreds of thousands of distinct CDR3 sequences, roughly 17% of them detected once, and approximately 1% sits in the top ten. Antigens of these TCRs are unknown. The sequenced material came from blood, either unsorted or a sorted T cell fraction (not recorded which). These receptors were obtained from a male donor with ankylosing spondylitis.

The J gene is TRBJ1-1, the V gene TRBV5-1, with 9 bases matching TRBD1. The CDR3 spans 14 residues. Per the germline V gene, CDR1 is SGHRS and CDR2 is YFSETQ. J was trimmed by 3 bases and V by 5 bases; bases with no gene match: 5. CDR3 DNA: TGCGCCAGCAGGACAGGGGGAGGAGACACTGAAGCTTTCTTT. Translation gives CASRTGGGDTEAFF.

In DNA, the CDR3 is TGTGCCAGCACCCCCGGGACAGGGCGTACGAATGAAAAACTGTTTTTT. Translation gives CASTPGTGRTNEKLFF. The chain uses TRBV7-2 and TRBJ1-4; 9 bases line up with TRBD1. CDR1 and CDR2 (germline): SGHTA, FQGNSA. V lost 7 bases, J lost 5 bases, and 11 bases stayed unmatched. The CDR3 spans 16 residues.

This clonotype appeared a few times. This chain joins TRBV15 and TRBJ1-5; D is uncertain. The CDR3 totals 12 residues. Germline assignment: CDR1 LNHNV and CDR2 YYDKDF (reference sequence). V lost 0 bases and J lost 4, with 1 base in between. The CDR3 DNA reads TGTGCCACCAGCAGAGAGAATCAGCCCCAGCATTTT. It encodes CATSRENQPQHF.

This clonotype was detected many times. This sequence joins TRBV5-1 and TRBJ2-5; 7 nucleotides line up with TRBD1. The junction had 2 bases not matched to a gene; V was cut back by 4 bases and J by 2 bases. CDR3 size: 13 residues. The germline V gene encodes CDR1 SGHRS and CDR2 YFSETQ. The CDR3, as DNA: TGCGCCAGCAGCCCCAGGGGGCAAGAGACCCAGTACTTC. Amino acids: CASSPRGQETQYF.

This chain uses TRBV9 with TRBJ2-3, with D unclear. V lost 4 bases, J lost 2 bases, and 17 bases lay in between. CDR3 length: 16 amino acids. Germline CDR1 and CDR2: SGDLS and YYNGEE. DNA for the CDR3: TGTGCCAGCAGCCCAGCCTTTGGTGGAATCACAGATACGCAGTATTTT. Protein product: CASSPAFGGITDTQYF.

The chain recombines TRBV20-1 with TRBJ2-7; 8 nucleotides agree with TRBD1. Germline V lookup: CDR1 DFQATT, CDR2 SNEGSKA (reference sequence). The CDR3 loop spans 14 amino acids. With 2 bases clipped from V and 3 bases from J, the junction kept 6 bases outside the gene matches. The CDR3 bases are TGCAGTGCTAGAAAGACAGGGGTGGTCTACGAGCAGTACTTC. Protein product: CSARKTGVVYEQYF.

Only a few counts were recorded for this clonotype. The chain recombines TRBV25-1 with TRBJ1-2, with a tentative D call TRBD1 (6 bases). This CDR3 spans 14 amino acids. V was trimmed by 4 bases and J by 7 bases, leaving 16 bases between them. Germline V lookup: CDR1 MGHDK, CDR2 SYGVNS. The CDR3 is CASSGEQGKFGYTF. The CDR3 region has the DNA TGTGCCAGCAGTGGGGAACAGGGTAAATTTGGCTACACCTTC.

This rearrangement joins TRBV6-1 to TRBJ2-5; 7 bases agree with TRBD1. In germline, CDR1 is MNHNS, CDR2 SASEGT. V gave up 6 bases and J gave up 0 bases; unmatched junction bases: 7. The CDR3 totals 15 residues. The CDR3 DNA is TGTGCCAGCAGCCGACAGGGCCACTACCAAGAGACCCAGTACTTC. It is translated as CASSRQGHYQETQYF.

This clonotype came up many times. CDR3: CASSLLTGGYNEQFF. Written as DNA, the CDR3 is TGTGCCAGCAGTTTATTGACCGGGGGGTACAATGAGCAGTTCTTC. This chain joins TRBV28 and TRBJ2-1, with 7 bases aligning to TRBD2. The CDR3 consists of 15 residues. Germline V CDR1 and CDR2: MDHEN, SYDVKM. V dropped 1 base and J dropped 4; count of bases not matched to a gene: 4.

This clonotype was detected ten times or more. The rearrangement joins TRBV13 to TRBJ2-7; 8 bases agree with TRBD1. The CDR3 consists of 14 residues. V lost 5 bases, J lost 6 bases, and 9 bases stayed unmatched. Germline V gene data show CDR1 as PRHDT and CDR2 as FYEKMQ (reference sequence). CDR3 nucleotide sequence: TGTGCCAGCAGCCTCCGGACAGGGCTGGCCGAGCAGTACTTC. Translation gives CASSLRTGLAEQYF.

In this sample, this clonotype turned up a few times. CDR3 in amino acids: CASSPSNSPLHF. In DNA, the CDR3 is TGTGCCAGCTCACCCAGTAATTCACCCCTCCACTTT. The chain links TRBV18 to TRBJ1-6; D is ambiguous. V lost 3 bases, J lost 6 bases, and 3 bases lay in between. Per the germline V gene, CDR1 is KGHSH and CDR2 is LQKENI. The CDR3 consists of 12 residues.

This clonotype was seen at least ten times. This chain uses TRBV18 with TRBJ2-1, with TRBD1 matching 9 bases. The CDR3 covers 15 residues. From germline, CDR1 is KGHSH and CDR2 LQKENI. J was trimmed by 4 bases and V by 3 bases; bases with no gene match: 4. The DNA for the CDR3 is TGTGCCAGCTCACCCCCCGGGACAGGGTACAATGAGCAGTTCTTC. Protein: CASSPPGTGYNEQFF.

This clonotype appeared a few times. This chain uses TRBV20-1 with TRBJ1-4, with a tentative D call TRBD1 (6 bases). The germline V and J ends were trimmed by 7 bases and 4 bases, with 10 bases remaining between them. The length of the CDR3 is 12 residues. Germline CDR1 and CDR2: DFQATT and SNEGSKA (reference sequence). The CDR3: CSVADSNEKLFF. Here the CDR3 DNA reads TGCAGTGTTGCGGACAGTAATGAAAAACTGTTTTTT.

At least ten counts were recorded for this clonotype. The rearrangement joins TRBV12-3 or TRBV12-4 to TRBJ1-5, with D maybe TRBD1 (5 bases). Trimming left V 5 bases short and J 0 bases short, with 8 bases between. This CDR3 is built from 14 residues. The CDR3 protein is CASSADSSNQPQHF. CDR3 DNA: TGTGCCAGCAGTGCCGACAGTAGCAATCAGCCCCAGCATTTT.

The chain links TRBV20-1 to TRBJ2-7; possibly TRBD1 for D (5 bases). Deletions cut 0 bases from V and 0 bases from J, with 18 bases between. The CDR3 totals 17 residues. Germline V CDR1 and CDR2: DFQATT, SNEGSKA (reference sequence). The CDR3 loop is CSARDLLRTRSSYEQYF. In DNA form, the CDR3 reads TGCAGTGCTAGAGATCTTCTCAGGACAAGGAGCTCCTACGAGCAGTACTTC.

The chain links TRBV7-2 to TRBJ2-7; possibly TRBD1 or TRBD2 for D (5 bases each). The CDR3 is 14 amino acids. Trimming stripped 1 base from V and 9 bases from J, with 16 bases between. The germline V gene encodes CDR1 SGHTA and CDR2 FQGNSA. The CDR3 region is CASSLGDPNQGQYF. CDR3 nucleotides: TGTGCCAGCAGCTTAGGGGACCCTAACCAGGGGCAGTACTTC.

In its sample, this clonotype was seen a few times. The chain combines TRBV5-1 with TRBJ2-1, with TRBD2 matching 9 bases. Germline V CDR1 and CDR2: SGHRS, YFSETQ. J lost 8 bases, V lost 4 bases, and 13 bases had no gene match. This CDR3 is 16 amino acids long. The CDR3: CASSAAGAGGPHEQFF. The DNA for the CDR3 is TGCGCCAGCAGCGCGGCTGGGGCGGGGGGGCCTCATGAGCAGTTCTTC.

There are a few counts of this clonotype. The V gene is TRBV7-2, the J gene TRBJ2-2; D perhaps matches TRBD1 (5 bases). V was trimmed by 1 base and J by 0 bases, leaving 9 bases between them. The CDR3 spans 16 residues. CDR1 and CDR2 (germline): SGHTA, FQGNSA. The CDR3 DNA follows: TGTGCCAGCAGCTTAGGTGGGGCCGCGAACACCGGGGAGCTGTTTTTT. It encodes CASSLGGAANTGELFF.

This clonotype was seen a handful of times. V is TRBV3-1 and J is TRBJ2-7, with D perhaps matching TRBD1 (6 bases). The germline CDR1 and CDR2 sequences are LGHDT and YNNKEL (reference sequence). This CDR3 is 14 amino acids long. Trimming pared 7 bases from V and 1 base from J, leaving 14 bases between. The CDR3 region has the DNA TGTGCCAGCAACCAGGGCAGGGGTTCCTACGAGCAGTACTTC. Residues: CASNQGRGSYEQYF.

This clonotype was seen only a few times. The chain carries TRBV18 and TRBJ1-6; TRBD1 might be the D (6 bases). The germline gives CDR1 KGHSH, CDR2 LQKENI. The CDR3 contains 17 residues. V lost 3 bases to trimming and J lost 8 bases, with 20 bases between them. The CDR3 DNA reads TGTGCCAGCTCACCGGACAGCAGTTTTGTTGTTGATTCACCCCTCCACTTT. This translates into CASSPDSSFVVDSPLHF.

This clonotype has more than one count but fewer than ten. The J gene is TRBJ2-1, the V gene TRBV6-4; a weak D match, TRBD1 (6 bases). Germline V CDR1 and CDR2: MRHNA, SNTAGT. The length of the CDR3 is 13 residues. V was trimmed by 0 bases and J by 7 bases, leaving 7 bases between them. As DNA, the CDR3 is TGTGCCAGCAGTGACTCTAGGGGGAATGAGCAGTTCTTC. Translated: CASSDSRGNEQFF.

This chain connects TRBV5-1 to TRBJ2-1; TRBD2 matches at 9 bases. The J segment lost 6 bases and the V segment lost 0 bases, leaving 4 bases of the junction unmatched. This CDR3 has 15 amino acids. The germline gives CDR1 SGHRS, CDR2 YFSETQ. The CDR3 sequence is CASSLGGGRANEQFF. The CDR3 nucleotides read TGCGCCAGCAGCTTGGGGGGCGGGAGGGCCAATGAGCAGTTCTTC.

The table lists this clonotype with many counts. This chain uses TRBV25-1 with TRBJ2-5; no clear D gene. V gave up 2 bases and J gave up 2 bases, with 6 bases separating them. Looked up from germline, CDR1 is MGHDK and CDR2 is SYGVNS. This CDR3 spans 13 amino acids. The CDR3 DNA follows: TGTGCCAGCAGTGAACCCAATCAAGAGACCCAGTACTTC. Translated: CASSEPNQETQYF.

The table lists this clonotype with many counts. The CDR3 loop is CASSPGQLGQFF. DNA of the CDR3: TGTGCCAGCAGTCCCGGACAGCTGGGGCAGTTCTTC. The rearrangement joins TRBV12-3 or TRBV12-4 to TRBJ2-1; TRBD1 is a possible D gene (6 bases). V was pared by 5 bases and J by 12 bases, with 14 bases between. CDR3 length: 12 amino acids.

The chain combines TRBV5-1 with TRBJ2-7; D is undetermined. The CDR3 has 13 residues. V was shortened by 3 bases and J by 2 bases, with 9 bases between the two germline ends. The germline V gene has CDR1 SGHRS and CDR2 YFSETQ. CDR3 nucleotides: TGCGCCAGCAGCTCGACAAGTACCTACGAGCAGTACTTC. The encoded protein is CASSSTSTYEQYF.

This clonotype showed up just a few times. The rearrangement uses TRBV28 and TRBJ2-2, with 9 bases matching TRBD1. CDR1 is MDHEN and CDR2 is SYDVKM in the germline V gene. The V and J ends lost 5 bases and 5 bases, in that order; junction bases with no gene match: 6. This CDR3 region has 15 residues. CDR3: CASSTNRGPTGELFF. DNA of the CDR3: TGTGCCAGCAGTACCAACAGGGGGCCTACCGGGGAGCTGTTTTTT.

Many counts were recorded for this clonotype. This chain uses TRBV5-1 with TRBJ2-5, with a weak D call TRBD2 (7 bases). CDR1 SGHRS and CDR2 YFSETQ come from the germline V gene. CDR3 length: 14 amino acids. V gave up 4 bases and J gave up 5 bases, with 15 bases separating them. The CDR3 loop is CASSPRGGMETQYF. CDR3 coding DNA: TGCGCCAGCAGCCCTAGGGGGGGCATGGAGACCCAGTACTTC.

Many counts were recorded for this clonotype. J is TRBJ2-1 and V is TRBV20-1; D gene ambiguous. The CDR3 is 13 residues long. Looked up from germline, CDR1 is DFQATT and CDR2 is SNEGSKA (reference sequence). V dropped 6 bases and J dropped 2 bases, with 11 bases sitting between them. The CDR3 region is CSARIPPYNEQFF. The CDR3 DNA sequence: TGCAGTGCCCGGATCCCCCCCTACAATGAGCAGTTCTTC.

This clonotype has a handful of counts. The V and J genes are TRBV10-3 and TRBJ2-1; no reliable D call. CDR3 size: 12 residues. The V end lost 5 bases, the J end lost 7 bases, and 9 bases lay between the germline ends. CDR1 is ENHRY, CDR2 SYGVKD, per germline. The CDR3: CAISPTPNEQFF. CDR3 coding DNA: TGTGCCATCAGTCCGACACCAAATGAGCAGTTCTTC.

This clonotype was seen a few times. Written as DNA, the CDR3 is TGTGCCAGCAGCTTGGCGGGAGGTGTGCAGACCCAGTACTTC. Its translation: CASSLAGGVQTQYF. The chain carries TRBV11-2 and TRBJ2-5; 8 bases match TRBD2. The trim removed 3 bases at V and 6 bases at J, leaving 6 bases unmatched. Germline CDR1 SGHAT, CDR2 FQNNGV. CDR3 length equals 14 residues.